The TCR beta chain under discussion was sequenced for a study of T cell responses to AZD1222 COVID-19 vaccine. Overall study results and limits: Only a handful of individuals given AZD1222 were seropositive at baseline. Vaccine-related CD4 TCRs covered spike, predominating at 160-218 and 743-854. Variant regions that are unmutated are reportedly the target of nearly half of spike-specific TCRs. Most donors were white British, females outnumbered males, and clonal diversity was possibly underestimated.

Method: immunoSEQ multiplex PCR; TCRdb's copy keeps in-frame clones and lacks some. The data show 160,000 or so clones, 88% seen once. Remarks on this clone: Its antigen is still unknown.

The germline V gene has CDR1 SGHDT and CDR2 YYEEEE. The CDR3 runs 13 residues. Trimming stripped 1 base from V and 5 bases from J, with 9 bases between. This material consisted of peripheral blood, taken after recovery from COVID-19. V is TRBV5-6 and J is TRBJ1-1; D not resolved. The sequence came from an adult who had recovered from COVID-19. The CDR3 DNA reads TGTGCCAGCAGCTTGCAGATAAGGACTGAAGCTTTCTTT. It encodes CASSLQIRTEAFF.